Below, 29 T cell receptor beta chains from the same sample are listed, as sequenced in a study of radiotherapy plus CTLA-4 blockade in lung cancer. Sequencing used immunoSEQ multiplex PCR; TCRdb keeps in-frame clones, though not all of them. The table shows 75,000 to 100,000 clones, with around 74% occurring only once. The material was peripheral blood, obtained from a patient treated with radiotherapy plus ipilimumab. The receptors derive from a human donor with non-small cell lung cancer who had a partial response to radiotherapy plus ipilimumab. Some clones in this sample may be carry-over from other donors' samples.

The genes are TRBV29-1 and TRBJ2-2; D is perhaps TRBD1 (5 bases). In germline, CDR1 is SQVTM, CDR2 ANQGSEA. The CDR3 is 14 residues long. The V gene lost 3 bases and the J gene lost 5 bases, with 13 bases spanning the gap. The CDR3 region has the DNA TGCAGCGTTGATAGGGGCAGGCAAACCGGGGAGCTGTTTTTT. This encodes CSVDRGRQTGELFF.

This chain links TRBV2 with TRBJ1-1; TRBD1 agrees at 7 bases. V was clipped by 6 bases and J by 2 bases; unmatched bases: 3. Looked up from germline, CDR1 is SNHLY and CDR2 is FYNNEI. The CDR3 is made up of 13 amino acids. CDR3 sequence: CASRRQGNTEAFF. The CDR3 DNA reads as TGTGCCAGCAGAAGACAGGGAAACACTGAAGCTTTCTTT.

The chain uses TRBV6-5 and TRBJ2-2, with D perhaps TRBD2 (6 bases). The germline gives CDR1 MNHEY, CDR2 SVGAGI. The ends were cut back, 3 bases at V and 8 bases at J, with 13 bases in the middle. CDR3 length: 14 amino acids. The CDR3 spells CASSYSPEGGELFF. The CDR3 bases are TGTGCCAGCAGTTATTCACCGGAGGGTGGGGAGCTGTTTTTT.

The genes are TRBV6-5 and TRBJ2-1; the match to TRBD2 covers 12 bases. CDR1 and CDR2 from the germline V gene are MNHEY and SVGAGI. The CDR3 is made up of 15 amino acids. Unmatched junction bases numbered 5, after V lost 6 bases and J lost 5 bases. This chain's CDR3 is CASRRLAGANNEQFF. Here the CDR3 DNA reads TGTGCCAGCAGACGACTAGCGGGAGCTAACAATGAGCAGTTCTTC.

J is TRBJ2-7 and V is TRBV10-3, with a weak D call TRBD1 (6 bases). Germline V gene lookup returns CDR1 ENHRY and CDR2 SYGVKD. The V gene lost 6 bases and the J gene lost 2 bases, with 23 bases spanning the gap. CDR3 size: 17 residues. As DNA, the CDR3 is TGTGCCATCAGCGGAAGAACCGACGGGAAGGGGGCCTACGAGCAGTACTTC. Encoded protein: CAISGRTDGKGAYEQYF.

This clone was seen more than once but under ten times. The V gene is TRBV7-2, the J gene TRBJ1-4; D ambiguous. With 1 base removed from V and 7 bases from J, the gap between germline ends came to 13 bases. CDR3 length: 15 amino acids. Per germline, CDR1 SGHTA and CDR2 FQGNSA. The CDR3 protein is CASSLGPGLGEKLFF. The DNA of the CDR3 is TGTGCCAGCAGCTTAGGGCCAGGCTTAGGTGAAAAACTGTTTTTT. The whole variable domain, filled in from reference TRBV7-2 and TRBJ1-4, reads GAGVSQSPSNKVTEKGKDVELRCDPISGHTALYWYRQSLGQGLEFLIYFQGNSAPDKSGLPSDRFSAERTGGSVSTLTIQRTQQEDSAVYLCASSLGPGLGEKLFFGSGTQLSVL.

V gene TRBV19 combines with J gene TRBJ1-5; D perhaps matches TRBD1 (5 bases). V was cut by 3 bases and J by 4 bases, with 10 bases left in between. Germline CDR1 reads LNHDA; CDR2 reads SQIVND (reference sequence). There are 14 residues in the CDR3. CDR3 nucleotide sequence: TGTGCCAGTAGTATCCCAGGGAGGAATCAGCCCCAGCATTTT. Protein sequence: CASSIPGRNQPQHF.

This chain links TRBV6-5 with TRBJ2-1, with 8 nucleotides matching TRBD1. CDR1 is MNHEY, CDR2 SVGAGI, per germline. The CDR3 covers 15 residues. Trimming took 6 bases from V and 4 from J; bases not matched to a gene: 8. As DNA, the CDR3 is TGTGCCAGCAGACCGGACAGGGACCGTTACAATGAGCAGTTCTTC. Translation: CASRPDRDRYNEQFF.

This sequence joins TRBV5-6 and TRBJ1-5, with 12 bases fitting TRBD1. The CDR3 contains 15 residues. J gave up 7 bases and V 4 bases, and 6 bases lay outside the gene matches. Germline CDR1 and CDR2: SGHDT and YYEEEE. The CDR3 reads CASSHTGTGGQPQHF. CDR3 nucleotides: TGTGCCAGCAGCCATACCGGGACAGGGGGCCAGCCCCAGCATTTT.

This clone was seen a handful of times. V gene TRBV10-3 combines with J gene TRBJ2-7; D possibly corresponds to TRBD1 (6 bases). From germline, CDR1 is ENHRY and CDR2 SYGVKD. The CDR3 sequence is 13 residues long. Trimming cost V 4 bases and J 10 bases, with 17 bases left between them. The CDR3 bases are TGTGCCATCAGTGGGTATGACAGGCCCATACAGTACTTC. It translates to CAISGYDRPIQYF.

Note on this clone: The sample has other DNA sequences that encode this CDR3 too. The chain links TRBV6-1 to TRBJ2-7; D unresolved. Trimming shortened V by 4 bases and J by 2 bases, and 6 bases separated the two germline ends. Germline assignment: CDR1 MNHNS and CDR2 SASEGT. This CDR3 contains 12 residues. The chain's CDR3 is CASSGGTYEQYF. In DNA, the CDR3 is TGTGCCAGCAGTGGAGGCACCTACGAGCAGTACTTC.

CDR3 in DNA: TGTGCCAGCAGCCCAAACAGGGAAAGGTCCTACGAGCAGTACTTC. Translation: CASSPNRERSYEQYF. The rearrangement uses TRBV7-2 and TRBJ2-5, with D perhaps TRBD1 (6 bases). Near its end, the DNA agrees better with TRBJ2-7, so the J call may be wrong. There are 15 residues in the CDR3. The germline V gene has CDR1 SGHTA and CDR2 FQGNSA.

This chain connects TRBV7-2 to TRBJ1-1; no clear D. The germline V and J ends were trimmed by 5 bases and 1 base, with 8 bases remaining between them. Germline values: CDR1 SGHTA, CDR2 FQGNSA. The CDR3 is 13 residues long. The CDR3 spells CASSVRSNTEAFF. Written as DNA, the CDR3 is TGTGCCAGCAGCGTACGGTCGAACACTGAAGCTTTCTTT.

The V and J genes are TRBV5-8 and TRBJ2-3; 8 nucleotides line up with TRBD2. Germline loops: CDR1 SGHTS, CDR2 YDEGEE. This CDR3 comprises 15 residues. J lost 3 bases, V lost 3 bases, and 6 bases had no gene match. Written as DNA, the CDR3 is TGTGCCAGCAGCTGGGTGGGACTAGGAACAGATACGCAGTATTTT. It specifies CASSWVGLGTDTQYF.

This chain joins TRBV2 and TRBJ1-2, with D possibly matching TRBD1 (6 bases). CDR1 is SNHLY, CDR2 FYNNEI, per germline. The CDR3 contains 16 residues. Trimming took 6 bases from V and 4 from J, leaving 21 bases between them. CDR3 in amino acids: CASSASRGRAIYGYTF. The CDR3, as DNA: TGTGCCAGCAGCGCAAGCAGGGGACGAGCTATCTATGGCTACACCTTC.

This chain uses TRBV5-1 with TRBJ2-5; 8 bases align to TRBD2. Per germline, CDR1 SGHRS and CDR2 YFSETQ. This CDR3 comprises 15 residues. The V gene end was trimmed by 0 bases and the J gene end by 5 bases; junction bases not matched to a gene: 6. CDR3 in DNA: TGCGCCAGCAGCTTGGAAGGTAGCGGGGTGGAGACCCAGTACTTC. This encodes CASSLEGSGVETQYF.

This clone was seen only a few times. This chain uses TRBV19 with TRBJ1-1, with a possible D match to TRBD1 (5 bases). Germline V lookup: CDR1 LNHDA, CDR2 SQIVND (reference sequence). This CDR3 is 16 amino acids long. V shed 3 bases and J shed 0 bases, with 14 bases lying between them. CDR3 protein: CASSISLGGLNTEAFF. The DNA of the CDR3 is TGTGCCAGTAGTATCTCCCTCGGGGGTCTGAACACTGAAGCTTTCTTT. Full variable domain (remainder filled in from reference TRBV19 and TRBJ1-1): DGGITQSPKYLFRKEGQNVTLSCEQNLNHDAMYWYRQDPGQGLRLIYYSQIVNDFQKGDIAEGYSVSREKKESFPLTVTSAQKNPTAFYLCASSISLGGLNTEAFFGQGTRLTVV.

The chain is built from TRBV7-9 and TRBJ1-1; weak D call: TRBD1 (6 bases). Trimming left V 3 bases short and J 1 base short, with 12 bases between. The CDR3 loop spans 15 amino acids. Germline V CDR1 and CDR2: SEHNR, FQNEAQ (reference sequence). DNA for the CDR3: TGTGCCAGCAGCTTTCGGGACAAGGCGAACACTGAAGCTTTCTTT. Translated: CASSFRDKANTEAFF.

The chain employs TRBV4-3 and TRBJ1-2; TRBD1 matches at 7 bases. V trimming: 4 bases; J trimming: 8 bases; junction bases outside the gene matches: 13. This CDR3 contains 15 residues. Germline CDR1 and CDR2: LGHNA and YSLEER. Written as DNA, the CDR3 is TGCGCCAGCAGCCCCGATCACAGGGGTTCAGGGGGCTACACCTTC. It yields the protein CASSPDHRGSGGYTF.

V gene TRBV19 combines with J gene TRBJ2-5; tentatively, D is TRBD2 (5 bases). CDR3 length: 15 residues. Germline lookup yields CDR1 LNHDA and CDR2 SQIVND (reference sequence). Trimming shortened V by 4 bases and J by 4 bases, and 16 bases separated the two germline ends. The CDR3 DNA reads TGTGCCAGTAGTAAATCGATGTCTAGCTTAGAGACCCAGTACTTC. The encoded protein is CASSKSMSSLETQYF.

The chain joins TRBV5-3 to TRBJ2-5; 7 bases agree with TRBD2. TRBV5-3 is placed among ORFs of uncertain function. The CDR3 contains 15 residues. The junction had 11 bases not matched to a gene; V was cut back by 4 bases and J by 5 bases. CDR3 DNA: TGTGCCAGAAGCAGCGGACTAGTGGAGGTGGAGACCCAGTACTTC. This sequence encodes CARSSGLVEVETQYF.

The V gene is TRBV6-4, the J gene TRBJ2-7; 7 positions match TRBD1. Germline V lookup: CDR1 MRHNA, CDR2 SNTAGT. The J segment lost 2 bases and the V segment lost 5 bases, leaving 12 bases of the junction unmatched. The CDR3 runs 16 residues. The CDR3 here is CASSLHPGQLTYEQYF. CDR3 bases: TGTGCCAGCAGTCTTCACCCGGGACAGCTTACCTACGAGCAGTACTTC.

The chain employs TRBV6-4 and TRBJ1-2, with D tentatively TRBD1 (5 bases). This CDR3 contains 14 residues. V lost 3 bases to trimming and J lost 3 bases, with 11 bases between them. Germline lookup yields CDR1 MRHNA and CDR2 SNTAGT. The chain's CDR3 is CASSERQRYYGYTF. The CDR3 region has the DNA TGTGCCAGCAGTGAAAGACAGAGGTACTATGGCTACACCTTC.

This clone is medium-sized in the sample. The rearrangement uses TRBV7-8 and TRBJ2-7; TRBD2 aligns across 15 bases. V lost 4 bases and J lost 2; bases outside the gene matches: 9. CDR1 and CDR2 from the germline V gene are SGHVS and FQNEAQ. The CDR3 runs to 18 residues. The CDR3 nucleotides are TGTGCCAGCAGCTCCCACATTGGGACTAGCGGGAGGACCTACGAGCAGTACTTC. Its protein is CASSSHIGTSGRTYEQYF.

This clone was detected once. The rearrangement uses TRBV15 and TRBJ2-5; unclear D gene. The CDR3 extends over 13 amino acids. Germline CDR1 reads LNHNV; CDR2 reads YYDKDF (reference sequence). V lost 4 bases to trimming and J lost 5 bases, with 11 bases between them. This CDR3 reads CATSTLRRETQYF. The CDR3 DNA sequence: TGTGCCACCAGCACTCTCCGCCGGGAGACCCAGTACTTC.

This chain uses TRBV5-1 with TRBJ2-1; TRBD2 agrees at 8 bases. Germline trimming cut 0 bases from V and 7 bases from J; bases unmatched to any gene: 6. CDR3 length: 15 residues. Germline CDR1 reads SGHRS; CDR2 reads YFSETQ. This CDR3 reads CASSLARGGGNEQFF. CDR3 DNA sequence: TGCGCCAGCAGCTTGGCTCGGGGGGGTGGTAATGAGCAGTTCTTC.

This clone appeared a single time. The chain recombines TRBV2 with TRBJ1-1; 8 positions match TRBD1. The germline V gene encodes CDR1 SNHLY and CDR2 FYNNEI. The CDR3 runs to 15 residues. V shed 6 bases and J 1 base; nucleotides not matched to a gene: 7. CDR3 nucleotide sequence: TGTGCCAGCAGCCCGGACAGGGTAAAGAACACTGAAGCTTTCTTT. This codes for CASSPDRVKNTEAFF.

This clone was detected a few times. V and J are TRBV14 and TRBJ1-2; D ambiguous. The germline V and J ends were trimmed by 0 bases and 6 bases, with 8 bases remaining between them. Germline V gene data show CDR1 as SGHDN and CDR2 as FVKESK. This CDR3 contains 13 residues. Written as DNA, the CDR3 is TGTGCCAGCAGCCAAGATACAGATAATGGCTACACCTTC. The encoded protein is CASSQDTDNGYTF.

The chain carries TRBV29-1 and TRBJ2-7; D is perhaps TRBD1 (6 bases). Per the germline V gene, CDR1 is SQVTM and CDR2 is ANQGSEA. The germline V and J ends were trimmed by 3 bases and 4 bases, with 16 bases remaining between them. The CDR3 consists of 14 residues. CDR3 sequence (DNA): TGCAGCGTTGAGTATCCCGGGACACAATACGAGCAGTACTTC. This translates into CSVEYPGTQYEQYF.